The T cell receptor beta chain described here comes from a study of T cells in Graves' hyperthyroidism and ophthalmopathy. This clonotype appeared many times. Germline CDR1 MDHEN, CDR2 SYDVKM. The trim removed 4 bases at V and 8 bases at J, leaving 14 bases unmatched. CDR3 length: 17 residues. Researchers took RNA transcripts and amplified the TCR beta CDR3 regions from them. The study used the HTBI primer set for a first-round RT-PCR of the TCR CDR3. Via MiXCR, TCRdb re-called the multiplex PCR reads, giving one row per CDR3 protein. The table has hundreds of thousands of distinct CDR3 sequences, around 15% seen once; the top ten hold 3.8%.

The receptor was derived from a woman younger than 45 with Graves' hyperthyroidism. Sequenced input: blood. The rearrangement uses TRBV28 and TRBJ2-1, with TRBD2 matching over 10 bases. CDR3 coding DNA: TGTGCCAGCAGTTCCAGCCCCCCGGGACTAGCGTTCCATGAGCAGTTCTTC. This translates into CASSSSPPGLAFHEQFF.